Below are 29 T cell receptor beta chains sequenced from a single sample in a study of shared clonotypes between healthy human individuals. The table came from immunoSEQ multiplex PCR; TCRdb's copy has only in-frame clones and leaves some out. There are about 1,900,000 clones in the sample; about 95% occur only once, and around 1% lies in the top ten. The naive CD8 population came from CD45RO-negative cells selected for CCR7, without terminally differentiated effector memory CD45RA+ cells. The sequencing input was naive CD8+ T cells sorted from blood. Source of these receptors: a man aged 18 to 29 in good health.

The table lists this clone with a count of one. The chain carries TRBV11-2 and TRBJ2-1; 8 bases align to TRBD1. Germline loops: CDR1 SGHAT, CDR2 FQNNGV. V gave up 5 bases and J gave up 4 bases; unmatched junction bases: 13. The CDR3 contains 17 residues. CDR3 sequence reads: CASSEQGDWGLYNEQFF. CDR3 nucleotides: TGTGCCAGCAGCGAACAGGGGGACTGGGGACTTTACAATGAGCAGTTCTTC.

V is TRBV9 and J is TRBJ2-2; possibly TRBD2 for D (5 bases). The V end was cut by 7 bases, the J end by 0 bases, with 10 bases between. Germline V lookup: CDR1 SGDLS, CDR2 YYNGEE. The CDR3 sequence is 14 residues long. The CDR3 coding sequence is TGTGCCAGCCGGGGAGAGGCGAACACCGGGGAGCTGTTTTTT. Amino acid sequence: CASRGEANTGELFF.

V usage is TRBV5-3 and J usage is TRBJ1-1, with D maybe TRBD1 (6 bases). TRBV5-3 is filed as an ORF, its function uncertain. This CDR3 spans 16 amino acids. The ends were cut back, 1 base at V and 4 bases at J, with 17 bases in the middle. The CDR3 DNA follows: TGTGCCAGAAGCTTGCGGGGGCGTCCGGGGTGCACTGAAGCTTTCTTT. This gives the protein CARSLRGRPGCTEAFF.

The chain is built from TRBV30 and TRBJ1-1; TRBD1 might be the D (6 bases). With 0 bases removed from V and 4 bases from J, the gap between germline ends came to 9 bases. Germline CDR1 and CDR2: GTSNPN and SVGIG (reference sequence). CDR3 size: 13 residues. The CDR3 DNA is TGTGCCTGGAGTGTGCAGGGGACCACTGAAGCTTTCTTT. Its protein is CAWSVQGTTEAFF.

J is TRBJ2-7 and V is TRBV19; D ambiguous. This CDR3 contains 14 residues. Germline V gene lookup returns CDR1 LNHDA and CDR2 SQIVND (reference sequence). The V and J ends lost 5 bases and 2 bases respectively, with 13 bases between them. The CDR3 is CASSHPDKTYEQYF. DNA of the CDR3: TGTGCCAGTAGTCACCCCGACAAGACCTACGAGCAGTACTTC.

The CDR3 is CSASQHEQYF. In nucleotides, the CDR3 is TGCAGTGCTAGCCAGCACGAGCAGTACTTC. The V gene is TRBV20-1, the J gene TRBJ2-7, with D hard to call. CDR1 and CDR2 from the germline V gene are DFQATT and SNEGSKA (reference sequence). The V gene lost 3 bases and the J gene lost 5 bases, with 5 bases spanning the gap. The CDR3 is made up of 10 amino acids.

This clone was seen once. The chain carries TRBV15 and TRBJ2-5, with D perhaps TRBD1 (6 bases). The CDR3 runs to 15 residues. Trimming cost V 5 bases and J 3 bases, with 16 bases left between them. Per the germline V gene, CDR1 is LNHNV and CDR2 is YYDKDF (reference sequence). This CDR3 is CATSDRPDRKETQYF. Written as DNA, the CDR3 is TGTGCCACCAGCGATAGGCCGGACAGAAAAGAGACCCAGTACTTC.

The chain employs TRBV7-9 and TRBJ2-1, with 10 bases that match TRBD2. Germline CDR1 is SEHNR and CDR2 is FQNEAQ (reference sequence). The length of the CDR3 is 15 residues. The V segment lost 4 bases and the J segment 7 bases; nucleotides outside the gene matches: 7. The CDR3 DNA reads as TGTGCCAGCAGCTCCCCCGGGACTAGCGTTAATGAGCAGTTCTTC. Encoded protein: CASSSPGTSVNEQFF.

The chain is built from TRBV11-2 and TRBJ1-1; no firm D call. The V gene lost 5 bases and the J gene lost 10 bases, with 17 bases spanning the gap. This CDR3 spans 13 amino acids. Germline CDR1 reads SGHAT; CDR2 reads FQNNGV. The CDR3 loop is CASSPASGNGAFF. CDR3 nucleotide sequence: TGTGCCAGCAGCCCCGCATCGGGGAACGGAGCTTTCTTT.

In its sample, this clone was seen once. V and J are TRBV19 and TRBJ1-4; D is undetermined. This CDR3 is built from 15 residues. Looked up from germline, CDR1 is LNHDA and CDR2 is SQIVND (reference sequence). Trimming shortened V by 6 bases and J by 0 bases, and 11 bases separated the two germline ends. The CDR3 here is CASSLVRTTNEKLFF. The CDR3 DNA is TGTGCCAGTAGCCTCGTAAGGACAACTAATGAAAAACTGTTTTTT.

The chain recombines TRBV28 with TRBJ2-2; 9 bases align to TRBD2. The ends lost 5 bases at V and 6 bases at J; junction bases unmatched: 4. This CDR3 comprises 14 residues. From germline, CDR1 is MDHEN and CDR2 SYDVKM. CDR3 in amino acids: CASSISGGPGELFF. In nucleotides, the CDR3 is TGTGCCAGCAGTATTAGCGGGGGTCCCGGGGAGCTGTTTTTT.

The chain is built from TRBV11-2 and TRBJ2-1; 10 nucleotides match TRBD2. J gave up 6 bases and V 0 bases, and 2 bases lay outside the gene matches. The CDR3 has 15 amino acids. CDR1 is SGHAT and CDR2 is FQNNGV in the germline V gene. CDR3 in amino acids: CASSLEGLAVNEQFF. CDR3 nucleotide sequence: TGTGCCAGCAGCTTAGAAGGACTAGCGGTCAATGAGCAGTTCTTC.

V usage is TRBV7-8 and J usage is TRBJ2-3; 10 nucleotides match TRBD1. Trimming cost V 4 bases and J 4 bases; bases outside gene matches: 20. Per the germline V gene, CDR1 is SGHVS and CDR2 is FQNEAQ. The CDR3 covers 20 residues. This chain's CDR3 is CASSWVAHRGTGDLSDTQYF. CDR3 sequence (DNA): TGTGCCAGCAGCTGGGTAGCTCACCGCGGGACAGGGGATTTATCAGATACGCAGTATTTT.

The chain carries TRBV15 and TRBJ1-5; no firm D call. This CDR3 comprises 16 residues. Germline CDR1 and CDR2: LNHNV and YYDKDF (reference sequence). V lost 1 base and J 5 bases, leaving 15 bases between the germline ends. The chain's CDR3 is CATSRAISWSYQPQHF. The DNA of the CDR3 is TGTGCCACCAGCAGAGCGATCTCTTGGTCATATCAGCCCCAGCATTTT.

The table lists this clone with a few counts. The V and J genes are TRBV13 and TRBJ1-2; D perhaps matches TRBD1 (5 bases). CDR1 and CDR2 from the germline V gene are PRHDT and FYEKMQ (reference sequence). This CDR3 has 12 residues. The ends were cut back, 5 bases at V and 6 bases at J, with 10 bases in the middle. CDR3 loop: CASSPGENGYTF. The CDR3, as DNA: TGTGCCAGCAGCCCGGGGGAGAATGGCTACACCTTC.

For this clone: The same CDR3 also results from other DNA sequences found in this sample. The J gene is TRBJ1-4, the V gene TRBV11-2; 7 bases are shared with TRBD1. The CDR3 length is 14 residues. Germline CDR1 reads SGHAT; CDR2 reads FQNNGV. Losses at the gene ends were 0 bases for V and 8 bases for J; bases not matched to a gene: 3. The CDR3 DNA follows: TGTGCCAGCAGCTTAGAGGCCAGGGGGGAAAAACTGTTTTTT. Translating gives CASSLEARGEKLFF.

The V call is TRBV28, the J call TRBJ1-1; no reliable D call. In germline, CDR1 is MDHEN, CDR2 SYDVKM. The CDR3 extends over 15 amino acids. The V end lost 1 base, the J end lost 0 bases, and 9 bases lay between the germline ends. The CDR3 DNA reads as TGTGCCAGCAGTTTATTCGGCGCGATGAACACTGAAGCTTTCTTT. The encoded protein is CASSLFGAMNTEAFF.

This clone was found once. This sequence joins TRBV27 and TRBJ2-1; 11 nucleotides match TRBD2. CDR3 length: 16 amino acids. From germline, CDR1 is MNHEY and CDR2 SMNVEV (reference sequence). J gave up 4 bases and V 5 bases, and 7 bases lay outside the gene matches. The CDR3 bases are TGTGCCAGCAGTATCGCCCGGACTAGCGGGTACAATGAGCAGTTCTTC. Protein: CASSIARTSGYNEQFF.

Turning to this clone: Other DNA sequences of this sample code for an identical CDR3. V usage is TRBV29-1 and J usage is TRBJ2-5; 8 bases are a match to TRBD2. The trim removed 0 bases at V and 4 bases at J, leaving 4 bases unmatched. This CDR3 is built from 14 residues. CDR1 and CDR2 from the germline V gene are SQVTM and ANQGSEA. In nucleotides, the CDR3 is TGCAGCGTTGAAGACCGGGGGGGCCGAGAGACCCAGTACTTC. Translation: CSVEDRGGRETQYF.

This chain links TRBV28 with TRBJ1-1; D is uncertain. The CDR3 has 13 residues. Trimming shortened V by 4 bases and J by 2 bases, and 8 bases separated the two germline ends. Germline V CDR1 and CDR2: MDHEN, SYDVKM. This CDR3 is CASSSGINTEAFF. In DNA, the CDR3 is TGTGCCAGCAGTTCCGGAATAAACACTGAAGCTTTCTTT.

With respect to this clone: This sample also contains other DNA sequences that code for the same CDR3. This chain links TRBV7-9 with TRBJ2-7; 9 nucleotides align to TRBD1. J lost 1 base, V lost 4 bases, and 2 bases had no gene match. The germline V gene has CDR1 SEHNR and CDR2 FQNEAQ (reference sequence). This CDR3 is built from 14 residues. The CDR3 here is CASSSGTGSYEQYF. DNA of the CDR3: TGTGCCAGCAGCTCAGGGACAGGGTCCTACGAGCAGTACTTC.

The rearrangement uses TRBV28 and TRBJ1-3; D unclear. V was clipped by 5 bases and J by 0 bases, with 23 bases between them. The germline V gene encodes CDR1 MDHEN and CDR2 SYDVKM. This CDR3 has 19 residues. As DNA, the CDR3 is TGTGCCAGCAGTGCCGGTGGGGTGGCGCCTCGCCACTCTGGAAACACCATATATTTT. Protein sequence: CASSAGGVAPRHSGNTIYF.

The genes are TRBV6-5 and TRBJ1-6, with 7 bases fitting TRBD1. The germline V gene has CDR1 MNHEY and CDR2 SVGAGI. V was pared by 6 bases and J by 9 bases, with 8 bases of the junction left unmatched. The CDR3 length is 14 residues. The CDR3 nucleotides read TGTGCCAGCAGCCCCGACAGGGTGGCTTCACCCCTCCACTTT. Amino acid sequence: CASSPDRVASPLHF.

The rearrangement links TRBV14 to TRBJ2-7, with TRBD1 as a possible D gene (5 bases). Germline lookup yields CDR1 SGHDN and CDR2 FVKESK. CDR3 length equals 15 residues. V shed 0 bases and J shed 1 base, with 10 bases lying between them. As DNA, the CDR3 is TGTGCCAGCAGCCAAGAGCCAGGGAATTCCTACGAGCAGTACTTC. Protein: CASSQEPGNSYEQYF.

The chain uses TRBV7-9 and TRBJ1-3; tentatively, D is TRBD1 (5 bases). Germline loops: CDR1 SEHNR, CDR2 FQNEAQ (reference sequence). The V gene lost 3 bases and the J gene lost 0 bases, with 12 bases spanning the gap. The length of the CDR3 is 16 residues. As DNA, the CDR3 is TGTGCCAGCAGCTTGGGGACGGTGAGCTCTGGAAACACCATATATTTT. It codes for CASSLGTVSSGNTIYF.

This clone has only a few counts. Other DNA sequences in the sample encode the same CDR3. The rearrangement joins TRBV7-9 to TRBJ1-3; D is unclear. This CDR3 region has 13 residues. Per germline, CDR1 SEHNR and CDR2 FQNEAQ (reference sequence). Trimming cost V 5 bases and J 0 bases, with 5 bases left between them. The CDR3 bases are TGTGCCAGCAGCCCCAACTCTGGAAACACCATATATTTT. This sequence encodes CASSPNSGNTIYF.

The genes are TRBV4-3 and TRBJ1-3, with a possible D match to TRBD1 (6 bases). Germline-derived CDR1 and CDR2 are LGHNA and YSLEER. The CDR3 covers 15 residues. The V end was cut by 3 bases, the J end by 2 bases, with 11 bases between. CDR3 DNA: TGCGCCAGCAGCCAGACGGGGGCTCCTGGAAACACCATATATTTT. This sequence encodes CASSQTGAPGNTIYF.

This chain's CDR3 is CASIPPGLGNTIYF. The CDR3 DNA sequence: TGTGCCAGCATCCCCCCGGGCCTTGGAAACACCATATATTTT. J is TRBJ1-3 and V is TRBV28; D uncertain. Germline V gene sequence: CDR1 MDHEN, CDR2 SYDVKM. V lost 7 bases to trimming and J lost 3 bases, with 13 bases between them. The CDR3 has 14 residues.

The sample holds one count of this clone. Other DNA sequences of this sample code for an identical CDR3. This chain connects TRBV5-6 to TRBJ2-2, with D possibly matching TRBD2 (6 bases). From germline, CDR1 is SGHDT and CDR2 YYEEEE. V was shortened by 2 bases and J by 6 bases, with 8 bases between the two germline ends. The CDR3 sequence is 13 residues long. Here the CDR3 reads CASSFGGPGELFF. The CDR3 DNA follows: TGTGCCAGCAGCTTTGGAGGGCCCGGGGAGCTGTTTTTT.